This is a list of T cell receptor beta chains from one sample in a study of T cells in Graves' hyperthyroidism and ophthalmopathy. Via MiXCR, TCRdb re-called the multiplex PCR reads, giving one row per CDR3 protein. The repertoire holds about 620,000 distinct CDR3 sequences, around 15% seen once, with about 3.8% in the top ten. Sequencing was carried out using blood. The receptors shown here come from a woman aged 25 to 39 with Graves' hyperthyroidism. Each CDR3 is given with its conserved first and last residue. The D gene is left open where the match is weak. Clone sizes are given selectively: once, few, many, or a class where the clone is expanded.

>many|TRBV6-5|TRBJ2-7|TRBD1
TGTGCCAGCAGTTACTCCGGGACAGGGGGCTACGAGCAGTACTTC
CASSYSGTGGYEQYF
>-|TRBV4-1|TRBJ2-7|-
TGCGCCAGCAGCCCTCAAAGGGGACTTTCCTACGAGCAGTACTTC
CASSPQRGLSYEQYF
>many|TRBV27|TRBJ2-3|TRBD2
TGTGCCAGCAGTTTAGCGGGGACTAGTTTTACGCAGTATTTT
CASSLAGTSFTQYF
>many|TRBV27|TRBJ2-7|-
TGTGCCAGCAGTTCCGACAGCTTCTCCTACGAGCAGTACTTC
CASSSDSFSYEQYF
>-|TRBV18|TRBJ2-1|-
TGTGCCAGCTCACCTTCTACGGTCCTCAATGAGCAGTTCTTC
CASSPSTVLNEQFF
>many|TRBV27|TRBJ2-1|TRBD1
TGTGCCAGCAGTTCCCCCCGGGACAGGGGCATCTACAATGAGCAGTTCTTC
CASSSPRDRGIYNEQFF
>many|TRBV28|TRBJ2-7|TRBD2
TGTGCCAGCCAGGGACCAAGCGGGAGCTCCTACGAGCAGTACTTC
CASQGPSGSSYEQYF
>few|TRBV2|TRBJ2-6|TRBD2
TGTGCCAGCAGTAGGGGACTAGCGGGAGGGGATGGGGCCAACGTCCTGACTTTC
CASSRGLAGGDGANVLTF
>many|TRBV6-1|TRBJ2-5|-
TGTGCCAGCATAAAATTGGGACGGAAGGGGCAAGAGACCCAGTACTTC
CASIKLGRKGQETQYF
>few|TRBV7-9|TRBJ2-3|-
TGTGCCAGCAGCCACTCTGAACGGGGTCCAGATACGCAGTATTTT
CASSHSERGPDTQYF
>-|TRBV15|TRBJ2-5|-
TGTGCCACCAGCACGGTTCTCGGTGAGACCCAGTACTTC
CATSTVLGETQYF
>many|TRBV28|TRBJ2-5|-
TGTGCCAGCAGCCCAAGAGGGAGGAGTGAGACCCAGTACTTC
CASSPRGRSETQYF
>many|TRBV12-5|TRBJ2-7|TRBD2
TGTGCTAGTGGTTTGGTACCTAGCGGATACGAGCAGTACTTC
CASGLVPSGYEQYF
>-|TRBV19|TRBJ1-1|-
TGTGCCAGTACAAGCCAGGTGAACACTGAAGCTTTCTTT
CASTSQVNTEAFF
>-|TRBV7-9|TRBJ2-3|-
TGTGCCAGCAGCCTCACTAGCAGTAGCACAGATACGCAGTATTTT
CASSLTSSSTDTQYF
>-|TRBV7-9|TRBJ2-2|-
TGTGCCAGCAGCCCCCTGGACTGGGGGGAGCTGTTTTTT
CASSPLDWGELFF